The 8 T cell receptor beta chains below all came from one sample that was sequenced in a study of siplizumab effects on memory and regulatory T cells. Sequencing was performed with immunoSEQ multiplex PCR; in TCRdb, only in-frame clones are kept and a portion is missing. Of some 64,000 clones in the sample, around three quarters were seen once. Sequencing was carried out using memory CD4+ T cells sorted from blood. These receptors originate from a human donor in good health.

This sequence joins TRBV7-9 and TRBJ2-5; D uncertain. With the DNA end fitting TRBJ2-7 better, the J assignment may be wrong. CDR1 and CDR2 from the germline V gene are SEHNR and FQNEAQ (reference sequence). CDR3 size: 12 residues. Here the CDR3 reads CASAYSSYEQYF. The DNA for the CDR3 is TGTGCCAGCGCTTATAGCTCCTACGAGCAGTACTTC.

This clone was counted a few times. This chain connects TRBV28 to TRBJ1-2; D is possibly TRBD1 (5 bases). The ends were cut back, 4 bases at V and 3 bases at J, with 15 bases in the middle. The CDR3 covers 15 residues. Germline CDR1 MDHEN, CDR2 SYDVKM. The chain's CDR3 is CASSSPRGGYYGYTF. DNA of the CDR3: TGTGCCAGCAGTTCCCCCCGGGGGGGGTACTATGGCTACACCTTC.

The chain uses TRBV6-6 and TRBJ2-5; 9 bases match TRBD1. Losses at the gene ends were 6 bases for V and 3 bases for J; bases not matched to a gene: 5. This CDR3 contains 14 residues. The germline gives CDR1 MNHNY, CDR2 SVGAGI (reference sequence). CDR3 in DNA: TGTGCCAGCAGCTCCGGGACAGGGAAAGAGACCCAGTACTTC. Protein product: CASSSGTGKETQYF.

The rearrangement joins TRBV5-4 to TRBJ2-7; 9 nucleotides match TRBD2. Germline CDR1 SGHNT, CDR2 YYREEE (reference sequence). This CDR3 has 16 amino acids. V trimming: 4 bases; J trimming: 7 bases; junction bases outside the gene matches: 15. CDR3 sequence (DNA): TGTGCCAGCAGCAGACCCTCCGGCGGGGGGGCATGGGAGCAGTACTTC. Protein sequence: CASSRPSGGGAWEQYF.

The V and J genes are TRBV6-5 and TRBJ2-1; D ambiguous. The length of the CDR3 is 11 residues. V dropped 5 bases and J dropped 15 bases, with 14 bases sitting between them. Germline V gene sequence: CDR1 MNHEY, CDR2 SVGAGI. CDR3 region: CASSPLPRLFF. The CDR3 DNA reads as TGTGCCAGCAGTCCCCTCCCGCGGCTGTTCTTC.

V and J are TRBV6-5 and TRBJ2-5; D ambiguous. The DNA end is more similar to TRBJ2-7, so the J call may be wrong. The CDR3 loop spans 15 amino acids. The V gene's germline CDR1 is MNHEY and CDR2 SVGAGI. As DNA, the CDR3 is TGTGCCAGCAGTTACTCGCTCGCACAGAACTACGAGCAGTACTTC. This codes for CASSYSLAQNYEQYF.

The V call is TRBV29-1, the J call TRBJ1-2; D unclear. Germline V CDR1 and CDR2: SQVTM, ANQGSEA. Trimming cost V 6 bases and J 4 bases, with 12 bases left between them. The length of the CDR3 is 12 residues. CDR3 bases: TGCAGCGTCCGGGATTCGACCTATGGCTACACCTTC. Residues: CSVRDSTYGYTF.

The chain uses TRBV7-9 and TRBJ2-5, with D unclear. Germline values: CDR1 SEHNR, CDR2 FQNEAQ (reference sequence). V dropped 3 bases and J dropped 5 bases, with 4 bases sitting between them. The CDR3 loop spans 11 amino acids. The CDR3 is CASSFGETQYF. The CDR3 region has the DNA TGTGCCAGCAGCTTCGGGGAGACCCAGTACTTC.